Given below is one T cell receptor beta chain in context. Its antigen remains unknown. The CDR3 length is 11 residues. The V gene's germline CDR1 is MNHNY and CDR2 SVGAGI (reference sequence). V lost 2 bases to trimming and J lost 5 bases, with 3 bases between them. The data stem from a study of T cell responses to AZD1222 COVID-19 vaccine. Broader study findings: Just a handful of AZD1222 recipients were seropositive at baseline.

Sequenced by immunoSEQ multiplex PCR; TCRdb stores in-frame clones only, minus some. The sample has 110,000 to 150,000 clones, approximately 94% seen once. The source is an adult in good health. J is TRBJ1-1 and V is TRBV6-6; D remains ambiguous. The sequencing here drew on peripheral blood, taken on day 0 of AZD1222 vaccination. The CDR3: CASSYATEAFF. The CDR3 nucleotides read TGTGCCAGCAGTTACGCGACTGAAGCTTTCTTT.